The next 14 T cell receptor beta chains were all read from a single sample in a study of shared clonotypes between healthy human individuals (dated by TCRdb to between 2020 and 2021). The library was built by means of the immunoSEQ multiplex PCR assay. The source is immuneACCESS, and TCRdb retained only in-frame sequences with V and J called. Part of the clones is not carried over; for the studies checked, unresolved V genes explain less than half of this, and the remainder is unexplained. This sample lists millions of clones; around 95% were detected once. The top ten hold 0.1% to 0.15% of the sample. Source material: naive CD4+ T cells sorted from blood. In the paper's terms, the cell subset or site label means: CD45RA+ positively selected. These receptors originate from a man aged 18-30 years in good health.

This clone was found a few times. The chain links TRBV2 to TRBJ1-4; the match to TRBD1 covers 7 bases. The V and J ends lost 6 bases and 8 bases, in that order; junction bases with no gene match: 12. This CDR3 is 15 amino acids long. In germline, CDR1 is SNHLY, CDR2 FYNNEI. The DNA for the CDR3 is TGTGCCAGCAGGACCTCAGGGGGAATTCTAGAAAAACTGTTTTTT. It specifies CASRTSGGILEKLFF.

CDR3 loop: CASSEAGTSPNYGYTF. CDR3 sequence (DNA): TGTGCCAGCAGTGAAGCGGGTACCAGTCCAAACTATGGCTACACCTTC. V is TRBV6-1 and J is TRBJ1-2; D gene ambiguous. V gave up 0 bases and J gave up 2 bases, with 13 bases separating them. CDR1 and CDR2 from the germline V gene are MNHNS and SASEGT. The CDR3 is made up of 16 amino acids.

The chain couples TRBV15 to TRBJ1-1; D is unresolved. The CDR3 runs to 14 residues. Trimming took off 8 bases at V and 5 bases at J, with 18 bases between the two ends. Germline V lookup: CDR1 LNHNV, CDR2 YYDKDF (reference sequence). The CDR3 is CATRWPGVETEAFF. The DNA for the CDR3 is TGTGCCACCCGGTGGCCGGGCGTTGAGACTGAAGCTTTCTTT.

This chain joins TRBV30 and TRBJ1-5; 11 bases fit TRBD1. This CDR3 contains 17 residues. V was pared by 1 base and J by 0 bases, with 5 bases of the junction left unmatched. The V gene's germline CDR1 is GTSNPN and CDR2 SVGIG (reference sequence). The CDR3 is CAWSAGTGGYSNQPQHF. The CDR3 bases are TGTGCCTGGAGTGCCGGGACAGGGGGTTATAGCAATCAGCCCCAGCATTTT.

A remark on this clone: Other DNA sequences of this sample code for an identical CDR3. The genes are TRBV18 and TRBJ1-1; perhaps TRBD1 as D (5 bases). Germline V gene data show CDR1 as KGHSH and CDR2 as LQKENI. Trimming shortened V by 6 bases and J by 0 bases, and 8 bases separated the two germline ends. The CDR3 contains 13 residues. CDR3 amino acids: CASSGAMNTEAFF. The DNA of the CDR3 is TGTGCCAGCTCTGGGGCGATGAACACTGAAGCTTTCTTT.

V gene TRBV4-3 combines with J gene TRBJ1-1, with D unclear. The V end was cut by 0 bases, the J end by 4 bases, with 12 bases between. The CDR3 sequence is 15 residues long. Germline-derived CDR1 and CDR2 are LGHNA and YSLEER. The CDR3 is CASSQDPAEPTEAFF. The CDR3, as DNA: TGCGCCAGCAGCCAAGATCCCGCAGAACCCACTGAAGCTTTCTTT.

The chain is built from TRBV11-2 and TRBJ1-1; a weak D match, TRBD1 (5 bases). Germline CDR1 and CDR2: SGHAT and FQNNGV. This CDR3 is built from 15 residues. Between the trimmed V and J ends, which lost 0 bases and 11 bases, there was a span of 19 bases. The CDR3 here is CASSLDMAGPRVAFF. CDR3 nucleotide sequence: TGTGCCAGCAGCTTAGATATGGCCGGGCCCAGGGTTGCTTTCTTT.

The chain uses TRBV6-1 and TRBJ2-5, with D unresolved. Looked up from germline, CDR1 is MNHNS and CDR2 is SASEGT. Trimming pared 6 bases from V and 3 bases from J, leaving 8 bases between. The CDR3 covers 12 residues. The DNA for the CDR3 is TGTGCCAGCAGCCAAATCAAAGAGACCCAGTACTTC. It is translated as CASSQIKETQYF.

This chain connects TRBV18 to TRBJ1-2, with D possibly TRBD1 on 6 matching bases. CDR3 length equals 13 residues. Trimming removed 3 bases from V and 6 bases from J, with 11 bases in between. Germline V CDR1 and CDR2: KGHSH, LQKENI. CDR3 in DNA: TGTGCCAGCTCACCCGACAGGTTTGATGGCTACACCTTC. Residues: CASSPDRFDGYTF.

The chain couples TRBV9 to TRBJ2-5; no definite D call. V was shortened by 3 bases and J by 2 bases, with 8 bases between the two germline ends. The germline V gene has CDR1 SGDLS and CDR2 YYNGEE. The CDR3 is 13 amino acids. In DNA, the CDR3 is TGTGCCAGCAGCGCCCGTTCTCAAGAGACCCAGTACTTC. It translates to CASSARSQETQYF.

The genes are TRBV5-1 and TRBJ2-7; weak D call: TRBD2 (5 bases). V was trimmed by 3 bases and J by 12 bases, leaving 22 bases between them. The CDR3 is 14 residues long. Germline V CDR1 and CDR2: SGHRS, YFSETQ. The CDR3: CASSSREGGLVRYF. The CDR3 nucleotides read TGCGCCAGCAGCTCCCGTGAGGGTGGTTTGGTTCGGTACTTC.

This chain uses TRBV4-1 with TRBJ1-6, with D unclear. Trimming cost V 1 base and J 2 bases, with 6 bases left between them. This CDR3 is 15 amino acids long. CDR1 is MGHRA and CDR2 is YSYEKL in the germline V gene. The CDR3 loop is CASSQGATYNSPLHF. For the CDR3, the DNA is TGCGCCAGCAGCCAAGGGGCCACCTATAATTCACCCCTCCACTTT.

Turning to this clone: This sample also contains other DNA sequences that code for the same CDR3. For the CDR3, the DNA is TGTGCCAGCCTTAGCAGTTACGAGCAGTACTTC. This encodes CASLSSYEQYF. This chain joins TRBV28 and TRBJ2-7; D is unclear. Germline V CDR1 and CDR2: MDHEN, SYDVKM. Trimming took off 8 bases at V and 4 bases at J, with 9 bases between the two ends. CDR3 length equals 11 residues.

The rearrangement links TRBV6-1 to TRBJ2-7; D may be TRBD1 or TRBD2 (5 bases each). CDR1 is MNHNS, CDR2 SASEGT, per germline. V lost 5 bases to trimming and J lost 2 bases, with 10 bases between them. The CDR3 is made up of 13 amino acids. As DNA, the CDR3 is TGTGCCAGCAGTCTCGGGACGCCCTACGAGCAGTACTTC. This sequence encodes CASSLGTPYEQYF.